The 24 T cell receptor beta chains below were found in one sample sequenced in a study of cytomegalovirus exposure and HLA in healthy donors. Generated by immunoSEQ multiplex PCR, the TCRdb table keeps only in-frame clones and is missing some. The sample lists fewer than 300,000 clones; 70% to 90% were seen once. Sequenced: PBMCs. The origin of the receptors is a woman in her late teens or twenties in good health and CMV-seronegative.

The gene calls are TRBV7-2 and TRBJ1-2; D might be TRBD1 (5 bases). V was shortened by 5 bases and J by 5 bases, with 18 bases between the two germline ends. Germline lookup yields CDR1 SGHTA and CDR2 FQGNSA. The length of the CDR3 is 15 residues. The CDR3 region is CASSDRAGVGYGYTF. In DNA form, the CDR3 reads TGTGCCAGCAGCGACCGGGCGGGGGTCGGGTATGGCTACACCTTC.

The chain has TRBV9 and TRBJ1-6; maybe TRBD1 (5 bases). Germline V lookup: CDR1 SGDLS, CDR2 YYNGEE. CDR3 length: 15 residues. The V and J ends lost 0 bases and 10 bases respectively, with 14 bases between them. CDR3 bases: TGTGCCAGCAGCGTAGAGGGGCTCGGAGACTCACCCCTCCACTTT. It specifies CASSVEGLGDSPLHF.

The genes are TRBV5-4 and TRBJ2-7, with 7 bases fitting TRBD1. There are 14 residues in the CDR3. Per the germline V gene, CDR1 is SGHNT and CDR2 is YYREEE (reference sequence). J was trimmed by 2 bases and V by 4 bases; bases with no gene match: 6. The CDR3 DNA follows: TGTGCCAGCAGCCCAGAGACAGGGACCTACGAGCAGTACTTC. Translated, it gives CASSPETGTYEQYF.

This chain links TRBV4-3 with TRBJ2-1, with 8 bases aligning to TRBD1. The CDR3 runs 15 residues. The junction had 10 bases not matched to a gene; V was cut back by 3 bases and J by 9 bases. Germline-derived CDR1 and CDR2 are LGHNA and YSLEER. CDR3 amino acids: CASSQRRRGPSEQFF. The CDR3 DNA is TGCGCCAGCAGCCAGAGGCGCAGGGGGCCTAGTGAGCAGTTCTTC.

This clone was recorded a few times. The CDR3 DNA sequence: TGCGCCAGCAGCCAAGATCTTAGCCCGGCCGGGGAGCTGTTTTTT. Translating gives CASSQDLSPAGELFF. V gene TRBV4-3 combines with J gene TRBJ2-2; D remains ambiguous. The CDR3 contains 15 residues. Trimming pared 0 bases from V and 6 bases from J, leaving 11 bases between. Germline loops: CDR1 LGHNA, CDR2 YSLEER.

This chain links TRBV30 with TRBJ1-5; 10 bases map to TRBD1. Germline loops: CDR1 GTSNPN, CDR2 SVGIG (reference sequence). V was clipped by 1 base and J by 4 bases; unmatched bases: 4. This CDR3 is 15 amino acids long. CDR3 sequence reads: CAWSGGQGRNQPQHF. The CDR3 region has the DNA TGTGCCTGGAGTGGGGGACAGGGGAGGAATCAGCCCCAGCATTTT.

The chain carries TRBV4-1 and TRBJ2-1; possibly TRBD1 for D (5 bases). The V end was cut by 0 bases, the J end by 2 bases, with 11 bases between. Per germline, CDR1 MGHRA and CDR2 YSYEKL. The CDR3 is 16 amino acids. CDR3 coding DNA: TGCGCCAGCAGCCAAGACCCCCAGGGAACCTACAATGAGCAGTTCTTC. Protein: CASSQDPQGTYNEQFF.

The chain carries TRBV11-2 and TRBJ1-5; D is possibly TRBD1 (5 bases). Germline-derived CDR1 and CDR2 are SGHAT and FQNNGV. Trimming removed 1 base at V and 1 base at J, with 8 bases between. This CDR3 has 15 amino acids. CDR3 sequence: CASSLGDRSNQPQHF. As DNA, the CDR3 is TGTGCCAGCAGCTTAGGAGACAGAAGCAATCAGCCCCAGCATTTT.

The chain employs TRBV7-3 and TRBJ2-1; 11 nucleotides align to TRBD1. The CDR3 loop spans 15 amino acids. In germline, CDR1 is SGHTA, CDR2 FQGTGA. The V segment lost 5 bases and the J segment 4 bases; nucleotides outside the gene matches: 4. CDR3 DNA: TGTGCCAGCAGCCGGACAGGGGGCAATTACAATGAGCAGTTCTTC. Protein product: CASSRTGGNYNEQFF.

The chain is built from TRBV28 and TRBJ1-4, with 11 bases that match TRBD1. CDR1 is MDHEN, CDR2 SYDVKM, per germline. The CDR3 consists of 15 residues. V trimming: 5 bases; J trimming: 7 bases; junction bases outside the gene matches: 6. This chain's CDR3 is CASSPRTGGLEKLFF. The DNA of the CDR3 is TGTGCCAGCAGTCCGAGGACAGGGGGCCTTGAAAAACTGTTTTTT. Using reference TRBV28 and TRBJ1-4 for the parts outside the CDR3, the full variable domain is DVKVTQSSRYLVKRTGEKVFLECVQDMDHENMFWYRQDPGLGLRLIYFSYDVKMKEKGDIPEGYSVSREKKERFSLILESASTNQTSMYLCASSPRTGGLEKLFFGSGTQLSVL.

This chain joins TRBV9 and TRBJ2-7; 9 bases agree with TRBD1. The CDR3 has 15 amino acids. With 3 bases clipped from V and 0 bases from J, the junction kept 4 bases outside the gene matches. CDR1 is SGDLS and CDR2 is YYNGEE in the germline V gene. CDR3 in amino acids: CASSGRDRDSYEQYF. The CDR3, as DNA: TGTGCCAGCAGCGGACGGGACAGGGACTCCTACGAGCAGTACTTC.

V gene TRBV9 combines with J gene TRBJ2-4, with a tentative D call TRBD2 (7 bases). V was trimmed by 5 bases and J by 2 bases, leaving 17 bases between them. The CDR3 spans 16 residues. Germline CDR1 and CDR2: SGDLS and YYNGEE. DNA for the CDR3: TGTGCCAGCAGTGGAGGGGGGGGAGGGCCCAAAAACATTCAGTACTTC. This translates into CASSGGGGGPKNIQYF. Filled out from reference TRBV9 and TRBJ2-4, the complete variable domain reads DSGVTQTPKHLITATGQRVTLRCSPRSGDLSVYWYQQSLDQGLQFLIQYYNGEERAKGNILERFSAQQFPDLHSELNLSSLELGDSALYFCASSGGGGGPKNIQYFGAGTRLSVL.

This chain joins TRBV28 and TRBJ2-1, with D tentatively TRBD2 (6 bases). V lost 1 base to trimming and J lost 9 bases, with 10 bases between them. The CDR3 loop spans 13 amino acids. Germline values: CDR1 MDHEN, CDR2 SYDVKM. CDR3 coding DNA: TGTGCCAGCAGTTTATCTCGTAGCGGTGAGCAGTTCTTC. It specifies CASSLSRSGEQFF. Full variable domain (missing parts from reference TRBV28 and TRBJ2-1): DVKVTQSSRYLVKRTGEKVFLECVQDMDHENMFWYRQDPGLGLRLIYFSYDVKMKEKGDIPEGYSVSREKKERFSLILESASTNQTSMYLCASSLSRSGEQFFGPGTRLTVL.

This chain connects TRBV18 to TRBJ2-7; 7 nucleotides agree with TRBD1. This CDR3 region has 15 residues. Losses at the gene ends were 3 bases for V and 0 bases for J; bases not matched to a gene: 5. Per germline, CDR1 KGHSH and CDR2 LQKENI. CDR3: CASSPIHRGSYEQYF. CDR3 DNA sequence: TGTGCCAGCTCACCGATCCACAGGGGCTCCTACGAGCAGTACTTC.

V usage is TRBV14 and J usage is TRBJ2-7, with D possibly TRBD1 on 6 matching bases. Germline CDR1 is SGHDN and CDR2 is FVKESK. This CDR3 has 17 amino acids. The V and J ends lost 1 base and 2 bases respectively, with 18 bases between them. The CDR3 here is CASSQVGSATGAYEQYF. CDR3 coding DNA: TGTGCCAGCAGCCAAGTCGGCTCGGCGACAGGAGCCTACGAGCAGTACTTC.

This clone has only one observation. This chain uses TRBV18 with TRBJ1-1; D not certain. Per the germline V gene, CDR1 is KGHSH and CDR2 is LQKENI. CDR3 length equals 12 residues. V was pared by 6 bases and J by 1 base, with 6 bases between. The CDR3 DNA sequence: TGTGCCAGCTCGGCGGGGAACACTGAAGCTTTCTTT. This sequence encodes CASSAGNTEAFF.

This rearrangement joins TRBV5-1 to TRBJ2-2, with 10 nucleotides matching TRBD2. The V segment lost 3 bases and the J segment 1 base; nucleotides outside the gene matches: 0. This CDR3 spans 15 amino acids. CDR1 SGHRS and CDR2 YFSETQ come from the germline V gene. The DNA of the CDR3 is TGCGCCAGCAGCTGGACTAGCGGGAACACCGGGGAGCTGTTTTTT. Amino acids: CASSWTSGNTGELFF.

The V gene is TRBV7-8, the J gene TRBJ1-5; tentatively, D is TRBD1 (6 bases). The germline CDR1 and CDR2 sequences are SGHVS and FQNEAQ. V was clipped by 2 bases and J by 7 bases, with 24 bases between them. This CDR3 comprises 18 residues. The CDR3: CASSLSRIGGRGYQPQHF. The CDR3 coding sequence is TGTGCCAGCAGCTTAAGTCGGATAGGAGGCAGGGGCTACCAGCCCCAGCATTTT.

The V gene is TRBV7-2, the J gene TRBJ2-7, with 8 bases lining up with TRBD1. There are 17 residues in the CDR3. CDR1 SGHTA and CDR2 FQGNSA come from the germline V gene. V was pared by 5 bases and J by 5 bases, with 17 bases of the junction left unmatched. The CDR3 protein is CASSLRTGSVETDEQYF. The CDR3 nucleotides are TGTGCCAGCAGCCTACGGACAGGGTCGGTGGAAACGGACGAGCAGTACTTC.

V and J are TRBV5-1 and TRBJ2-7, with 11 nucleotides matching TRBD2. CDR3 size: 15 residues. J lost 2 bases, V lost 4 bases, and 5 bases had no gene match. Germline CDR1 is SGHRS and CDR2 is YFSETQ. The CDR3 here is CASSTGTSGTYEQYF. CDR3 in DNA: TGCGCCAGCAGCACCGGGACTAGCGGAACCTACGAGCAGTACTTC.

V gene TRBV4-1 combines with J gene TRBJ2-7; D is unresolved. The V gene's germline CDR1 is MGHRA and CDR2 YSYEKL. The CDR3 extends over 15 amino acids. V was trimmed by 1 base and J by 7 bases, leaving 17 bases between them. As DNA, the CDR3 is TGCGCCAGCAGCCAAGCCCCGCCCCCCTCCGGGGAGCAGTACTTC. Amino acid sequence: CASSQAPPPSGEQYF.

The chain's CDR3 is CASSLGAGAYTDTQYF. DNA for the CDR3: TGTGCCAGCAGTTTAGGGGCGGGGGCGTACACAGATACGCAGTATTTT. The chain uses TRBV28 and TRBJ2-3, with a tentative D call TRBD2 (7 bases). CDR1 is MDHEN and CDR2 is SYDVKM in the germline V gene. This CDR3 has 16 amino acids. The germline V and J ends were trimmed by 2 bases and 2 bases, with 14 bases remaining between them.

This chain joins TRBV12-5 and TRBJ2-1, with a possible D match to TRBD2 (5 bases). Trimming pared 0 bases from V and 9 bases from J, leaving 12 bases between. The CDR3 totals 14 residues. Germline CDR1 LGHNT, CDR2 FRNRAP. CDR3 protein: CASGLVSGSREQFF. CDR3 in DNA: TGTGCTAGTGGTTTGGTATCGGGGTCTCGTGAGCAGTTCTTC.

The chain joins TRBV6-5 to TRBJ1-5; the match to TRBD1 covers 8 bases. Germline CDR1 reads MNHEY; CDR2 reads SVGAGI. The CDR3 covers 14 residues. The V and J ends lost 2 bases and 5 bases, in that order; junction bases with no gene match: 2. CDR3 DNA sequence: TGTGCCAGCAGTTACGGGACAGGCGATCAGCCCCAGCATTTT. This sequence encodes CASSYGTGDQPQHF.